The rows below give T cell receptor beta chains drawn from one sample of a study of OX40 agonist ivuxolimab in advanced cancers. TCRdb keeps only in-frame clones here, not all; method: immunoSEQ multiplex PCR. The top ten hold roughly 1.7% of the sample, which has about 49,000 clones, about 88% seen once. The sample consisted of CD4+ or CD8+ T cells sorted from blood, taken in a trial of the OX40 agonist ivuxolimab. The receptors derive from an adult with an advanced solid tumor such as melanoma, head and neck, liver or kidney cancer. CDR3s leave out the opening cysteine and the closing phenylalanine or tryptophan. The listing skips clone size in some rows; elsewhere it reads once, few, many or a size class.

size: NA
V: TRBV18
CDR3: ASSPRRGGQF

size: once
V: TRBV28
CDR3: ASSDRVGSYEQY

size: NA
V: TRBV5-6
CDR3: ASSQAGLAPPATQY

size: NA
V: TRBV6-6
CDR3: ASRTGTEAYEQY

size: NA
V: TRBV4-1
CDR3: ASSHPRSAGELF

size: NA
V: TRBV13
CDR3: ASSLSGWVDRANFSNTEAF

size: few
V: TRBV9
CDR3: ASSVDNRDYGYT

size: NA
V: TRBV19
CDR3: ASIGRGDRSGDEQF

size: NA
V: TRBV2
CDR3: ASSEGAGGELNEKLF

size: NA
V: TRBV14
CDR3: ASSQLITDTQY

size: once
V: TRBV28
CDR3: ASSLPSGQNYGYT

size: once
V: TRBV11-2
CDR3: ASSFSGILTSGYNEQF

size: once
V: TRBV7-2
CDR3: ASSPGLAGDTQY

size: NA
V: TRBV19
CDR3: ASSQPGANVLT